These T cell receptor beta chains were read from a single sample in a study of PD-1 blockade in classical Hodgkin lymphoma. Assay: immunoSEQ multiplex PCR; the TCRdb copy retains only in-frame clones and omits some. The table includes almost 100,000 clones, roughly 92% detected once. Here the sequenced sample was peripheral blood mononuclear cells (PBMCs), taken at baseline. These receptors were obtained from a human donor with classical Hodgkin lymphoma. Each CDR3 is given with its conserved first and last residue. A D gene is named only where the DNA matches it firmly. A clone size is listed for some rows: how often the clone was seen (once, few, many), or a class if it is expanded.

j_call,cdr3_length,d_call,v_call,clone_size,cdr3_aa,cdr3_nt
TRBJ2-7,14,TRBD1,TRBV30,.,CAWGGQVRTYEQYF,TGTGCCTGGGGTGGACAGGTGAGGACCTACGAGCAGTACTTC
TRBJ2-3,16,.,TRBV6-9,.,CASVRPGTASTDTQYF,TGTGCCAGCGTTAGACCCGGGACCGCTAGCACAGATACGCAGTATTTT
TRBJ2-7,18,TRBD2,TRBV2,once,CASTLGRFELTSPYEQYF,TGTGCCAGCACGCTCGGCAGGTTCGAACTGACTAGCCCCTACGAGCAGTACTTC
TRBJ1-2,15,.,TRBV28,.,CASSPPRGLYYGYTF,TGTGCCAGCAGTCCACCCAGGGGTCTGTACTATGGCTACACCTTC
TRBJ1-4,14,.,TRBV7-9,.,CASSLTRGEEKLFF,TGTGCCAGCAGCTTAACCAGGGGCGAGGAAAAACTGTTTTTT
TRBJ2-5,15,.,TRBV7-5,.,CVRSLAGGFSETQYF,TGTGTCAGAAGCTTAGCCGGGGGCTTTTCGGAGACCCAGTACTTC
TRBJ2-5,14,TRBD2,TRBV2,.,CASENLAGVETQYF,TGTGCCAGCGAGAATTTAGCGGGAGTTGAGACCCAGTACTTC
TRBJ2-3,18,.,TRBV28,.,CASSLSLVSGTSTDTQYF,TGTGCCAGCAGTTTAAGCTTGGTTAGCGGCACGAGCACAGATACGCAGTATTTT
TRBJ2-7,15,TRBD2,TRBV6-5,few,CASSYNSGRGREQYF,TGTGCCAGCAGCTACAATAGCGGGAGGGGTCGAGAGCAGTACTTC
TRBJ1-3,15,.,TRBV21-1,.,CASSNSHAAGNTIYF,TGTGCCAGCAGCAATTCCCACGCCGCTGGAAACACCATATATTTT
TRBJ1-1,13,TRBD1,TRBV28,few,CASSSRQGGLAFF,TGTGCCAGCAGTTCCCGACAGGGGGGTTTAGCTTTCTTT
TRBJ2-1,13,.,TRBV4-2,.,CASSQPLAPWRIF,TGTGCCAGCAGCCAACCCCTAGCGCCCTGGCGGATCTTC
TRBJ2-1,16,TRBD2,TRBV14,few,CASSLMTSGAIHEQFF,TGTGCCAGCAGCCTGATGACTAGCGGGGCTATACATGAGCAGTTCTTC
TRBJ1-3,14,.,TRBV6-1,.,CASSEQGSRNTIYF,TGTGCCAGCAGTGAACAGGGGAGCCGAAACACCATATATTTT
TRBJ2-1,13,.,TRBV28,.,CASSLGGSNEQFF,TGTGCCAGCAGTTTGGGTGGGAGCAATGAGCAGTTCTTC
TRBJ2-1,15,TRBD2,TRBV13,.,CASSRELAGAGEQFF,TGTGCCAGCAGCCGAGAACTAGCGGGAGCAGGTGAGCAGTTCTTC
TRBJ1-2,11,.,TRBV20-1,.,CSARDVAGYTF,TGCAGTGCTAGAGATGTGGCTGGCTACACCTTC
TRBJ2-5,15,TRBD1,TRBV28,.,CASRLTGGELETQYF,TGTGCCAGCAGACTGACAGGGGGCGAATTAGAGACCCAGTACTTC
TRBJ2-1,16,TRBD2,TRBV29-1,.,CSVEGLASGSYNEQFF,TGCAGCGTTGAAGGTTTGGCTAGCGGGAGCTACAATGAGCAGTTCTTC
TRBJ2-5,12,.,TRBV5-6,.,CASSLGDGTQYF,TGTGCCAGCAGCTTGGGTGACGGGACCCAGTACTTC
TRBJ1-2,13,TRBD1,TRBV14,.,CASSHTGVRGYTF,TGTGCCAGCAGCCATACAGGGGTTCGCGGCTACACCTTC
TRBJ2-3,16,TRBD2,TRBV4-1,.,CASSSRTSGSTDTQYF,TGCGCCAGCAGCTCCCGGACTAGCGGAAGCACAGATACGCAGTATTTT
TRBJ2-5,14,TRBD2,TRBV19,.,CASSATSGVGTQYF,TGTGCCAGTAGTGCAACTAGCGGCGTGGGGACCCAGTACTTC
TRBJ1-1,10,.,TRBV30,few,CAWKQAEAFF,TGTGCCTGGAAACAGGCTGAAGCTTTCTTT
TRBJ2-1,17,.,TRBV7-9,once,CASSLGLTLGSYNEQFF,TGTGCCAGCAGCTTAGGATTGACGTTGGGCTCCTACAATGAGCAGTTCTTC
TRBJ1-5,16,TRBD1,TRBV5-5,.,CASSYAGGERHQPQHF,TGTGCCAGCAGCTACGCAGGGGGGGAGCGCCATCAGCCCCAGCATTTT
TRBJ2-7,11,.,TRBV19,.,CASTNTYEQYF,TGTGCCAGTACCAATACGTACGAGCAGTACTTC
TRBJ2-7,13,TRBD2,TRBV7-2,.,CASSSGLAYEQYF,TGTGCCAGCAGCTCGGGACTAGCCTACGAGCAGTACTTC
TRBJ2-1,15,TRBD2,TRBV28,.,CASSSVAGGYNEQFF,TGTGCCAGCAGTTCGGTAGCGGGAGGCTACAATGAGCAGTTCTTC
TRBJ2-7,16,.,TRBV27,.,CASSQLLLGSSDEQYF,TGTGCCAGCAGCCAACTCCTATTAGGTTCAAGCGACGAGCAGTACTTC
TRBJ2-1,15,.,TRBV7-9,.,CASTSVRVRNGEQFF,TGTGCCAGCACCTCTGTCAGGGTTCGGAACGGGGAGCAGTTCTTC
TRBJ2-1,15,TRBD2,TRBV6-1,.,CASRPLAGGFNEQFF,TGTGCCAGCAGACCACTAGCGGGAGGTTTTAATGAGCAGTTCTTC
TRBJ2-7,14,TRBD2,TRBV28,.,CATVPGRAYHEQYF,TGTGCCACTGTACCAGGGAGGGCCTACCACGAGCAGTACTTC
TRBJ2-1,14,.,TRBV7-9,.,CASSLAGSYNEQFF,TGTGCCAGCAGCTTAGCAGGTTCCTACAATGAGCAGTTCTTC
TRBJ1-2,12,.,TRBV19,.,CASSIQGVGYTF,TGTGCCAGTAGTATCCAGGGCGTTGGCTACACCTTC